These 13 T cell receptor beta chains were all obtained from the same sample, sequenced in a study of PD-L1 blockade in urothelial cancer. The data were produced by immunoSEQ multiplex PCR, yet TCRdb's version contains in-frame clones alone and is incomplete. Counted here are under 130,000 clones, over 75% occurring once; the ten biggest clones make up 2% to 2.5%. The source material was PBMCs, sampled around atezolizumab (anti-PD-L1) treatment. These receptors were obtained from a man aged 50-60 years with urothelial cancer.

The sample holds one count of this clone. The chain employs TRBV6-1 and TRBJ2-7, with 8 bases that match TRBD1. V was clipped by 7 bases and J by 5 bases; unmatched bases: 7. The CDR3 length is 13 residues. Germline loops: CDR1 MNHNS, CDR2 SASEGT. The CDR3 nucleotides are TGTGCCAGCATCCGACAGGGGCACAACGAGCAGTACTTC. Translation: CASIRQGHNEQYF.

V gene TRBV21-1 combines with J gene TRBJ2-2; the table's TRBD2 call for D was not verified on the DNA. TRBV21-1 is listed as a pseudogene. CDR3 length equals 19 residues. The CDR3 sequence: CASSKNGRKDPSFPGELFF. The CDR3 nucleotides are TGTGCCAGCAGCAAAAATGGGAGGAAGGACCCCTCCTTTCCCGGGGAGCTGTTTTTT.

This clone was seen a single time. This sample includes further DNA sequences coding for the same CDR3. This rearrangement joins TRBV5-8 to TRBJ2-3, with 7 positions matching TRBD1. Germline CDR1 is SGHTS and CDR2 is YDEGEE. The J segment lost 0 bases and the V segment lost 4 bases, leaving 5 bases of the junction unmatched. CDR3 length equals 15 residues. The CDR3 region is CASSPGTVSTDTQYF. The CDR3 coding sequence is TGTGCCAGCAGCCCGGGGACAGTGAGCACAGATACGCAGTATTTT.

The chain couples TRBV7-8 to TRBJ2-2; no clear D. The CDR3 is 14 amino acids. Germline CDR1 and CDR2: SGHVS and FQNEAQ. Trimming removed 1 base at V and 4 bases at J, with 7 bases between. This CDR3 reads CASSLVAATGELFF. CDR3 in DNA: TGTGCCAGCAGCTTAGTGGCCGCCACCGGGGAGCTGTTTTTT.

V gene TRBV7-2 combines with J gene TRBJ1-2; D possibly corresponds to TRBD1 (6 bases). The CDR3 length is 15 residues. Trimming left V 2 bases short and J 0 bases short, with 10 bases between. Germline lookup yields CDR1 SGHTA and CDR2 FQGNSA. This CDR3 reads CASSLRGGTNYGYTF. CDR3 bases: TGTGCCAGCAGCTTAAGGGGGGGGACTAACTATGGCTACACCTTC. Full variable domain (rest looked up from reference TRBV7-2 and TRBJ1-2): GAGVSQSPSNKVTEKGKDVELRCDPISGHTALYWYRQSLGQGLEFLIYFQGNSAPDKSGLPSDRFSAERTGGSVSTLTIQRTQQEDSAVYLCASSLRGGTNYGYTFGSGTRLTVV.

V gene TRBV18 combines with J gene TRBJ1-1, with D tentatively TRBD1 (5 bases). Trimming pared 2 bases from V and 0 bases from J, leaving 10 bases between. Germline CDR1 reads KGHSH; CDR2 reads LQKENI. The CDR3 spans 15 residues. The CDR3 loop is CASSPVQVMNTEAFF. CDR3 nucleotides: TGTGCCAGCTCACCAGTACAGGTCATGAACACTGAAGCTTTCTTT.

The chain joins TRBV18 to TRBJ2-7; D is possibly TRBD1 (5 bases). CDR3 length equals 15 residues. Trimming took 0 bases from V and 5 from J, leaving 14 bases between them. In germline, CDR1 is KGHSH, CDR2 LQKENI. Here the CDR3 DNA reads TGTGCCAGCTCACCACCGTCTTCCAGGGCCAACGAGCAGTACTTC. Translated, it gives CASSPPSSRANEQYF.

J is TRBJ2-1 and V is TRBV28; 11 positions agree with TRBD1. The germline V gene encodes CDR1 MDHEN and CDR2 SYDVKM. CDR3 size: 16 residues. V lost 5 bases, J lost 4 bases, and 7 bases stayed unmatched. The CDR3 bases are TGTGCCAGCAGTAAAGCCGGGACAGGGGGGTACAATGAGCAGTTCTTC. Protein product: CASSKAGTGGYNEQFF.

The chain combines TRBV18 with TRBJ2-2; D is ambiguous. The CDR3 has 17 amino acids. V was clipped by 3 bases and J by 5 bases, with 19 bases between them. Germline V lookup: CDR1 KGHSH, CDR2 LQKENI. The CDR3 nucleotides read TGTGCCAGCTCACCGCGAAATGCGGCTTTTTCGACCGGGGAGCTGTTTTTT. Translated: CASSPRNAAFSTGELFF.

The chain is built from TRBV19 and TRBJ1-1; D call uncertain. Germline CDR1 reads LNHDA; CDR2 reads SQIVND (reference sequence). The CDR3 spans 15 residues. Trimming removed 3 bases at V and 3 bases at J, with 14 bases between. For the CDR3, the DNA is TGTGCCAGTAGTATCCTCACCTCCGGGGACACTGAAGCTTTCTTT. The encoded protein is CASSILTSGDTEAFF.

This clone appeared a few times. This chain uses TRBV30 with TRBJ1-5; 7 bases are shared with TRBD1. Per germline, CDR1 GTSNPN and CDR2 SVGIG (reference sequence). CDR3 size: 17 residues. With V trimmed by 0 bases and J by 6 bases, 14 bases remained unmatched. This CDR3 reads CAWSVEGRGKVSQPQHF. CDR3 bases: TGTGCCTGGAGTGTAGAGGGCAGGGGGAAGGTAAGTCAGCCCCAGCATTTT. The variable domain in full, with the rest retrieved from reference TRBV30 and TRBJ1-5, is SQTIHQWPATLVQPVGSPLSLECTVEGTSNPNLYWYRQAAGRGLQLLFYSVGIGQISSEVPQNLSASRPQDRQFILSSKKLLLSDSGFYLCAWSVEGRGKVSQPQHFGDGTRLSIL.

This rearrangement joins TRBV7-9 to TRBJ2-4; a possible D gene is TRBD1 (6 bases). Trimming shortened V by 3 bases and J by 5 bases, and 8 bases separated the two germline ends. The germline V gene has CDR1 SEHNR and CDR2 FQNEAQ (reference sequence). The CDR3 spans 13 residues. The chain's CDR3 is CASSFAGENIQYF. The CDR3 DNA is TGTGCCAGCAGCTTTGCAGGGGAAAACATTCAGTACTTC.

CDR3 nucleotide sequence: TGTGCCAGCTCACCACCGAGGGGACAGGGGCCGACCTACGAGCAGTACTTC. It specifies CASSPPRGQGPTYEQYF. The chain links TRBV18 to TRBJ2-7, with 10 bases identical to TRBD1. Trimming removed 0 bases from V and 2 bases from J; junction bases left unmatched: 7. CDR1 KGHSH and CDR2 LQKENI come from the germline V gene. CDR3 length: 17 residues.